The entry below gives a single T cell receptor (beta chain) sequence along with its context. As originally analysed: Scientists estimated how many nucleated cells there were by amplifying reference gene primers. The method was immunoSEQ multiplex PCR; TCRdb's version includes in-frame clones alone and lacks a portion of them. D and trimming were read from the DNA, whereas the V and J calls and clone size are those reported in that table. The sample yields roughly 330,000 clones, 83% seen once. The CDR3 runs to 18 residues. Germline V CDR1 and CDR2: SGHTA, FQGNSA. V shed 5 bases, J shed 3 bases, and the junction held 16 bases outside the gene matches. The source of the sample is a study of blood T cell repertoires in COVID-19. Study context: PBMCs, B-cell-depleted T cells, or T cells were the source of the cDNA or gDNA that made up the material.

Material: peripheral blood. The chain joins TRBV7-2 to TRBJ2-1, with 7 bases identical to TRBD1. The receptor's source is a woman aged 45-65 years with acute or convalescent COVID-19. The chain's CDR3 is CASSLTPAGTANYNEQFF. The CDR3 region has the DNA TGTGCCAGCAGCCTTACTCCCGCCGGGACAGCCAACTACAATGAGCAGTTCTTC. The full variable domain, completed using reference TRBV7-2 and TRBJ2-1, is GAGVSQSPSNKVTEKGKDVELRCDPISGHTALYWYRQSLGQGLEFLIYFQGNSAPDKSGLPSDRFSAERTGGSVSTLTIQRTQQEDSAVYLCASSLTPAGTANYNEQFFGPGTRLTVL.